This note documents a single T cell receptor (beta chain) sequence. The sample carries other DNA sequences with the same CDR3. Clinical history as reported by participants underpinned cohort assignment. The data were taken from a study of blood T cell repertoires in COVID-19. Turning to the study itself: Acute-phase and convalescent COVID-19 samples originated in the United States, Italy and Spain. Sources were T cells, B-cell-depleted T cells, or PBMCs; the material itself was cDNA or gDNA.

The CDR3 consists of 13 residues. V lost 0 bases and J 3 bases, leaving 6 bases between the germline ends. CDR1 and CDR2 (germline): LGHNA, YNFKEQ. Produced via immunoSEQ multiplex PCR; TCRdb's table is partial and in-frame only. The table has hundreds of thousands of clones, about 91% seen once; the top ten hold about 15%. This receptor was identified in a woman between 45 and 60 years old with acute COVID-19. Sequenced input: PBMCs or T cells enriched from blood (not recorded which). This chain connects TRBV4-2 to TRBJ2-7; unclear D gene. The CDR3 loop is CASSQDNSYEQYF. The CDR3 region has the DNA TGTGCCAGCAGCCAAGATAACAGCTACGAGCAGTACTTC.